What follows is one T cell receptor beta chain and its context. The antigen is not known. This record comes from a study of CXCR3-negative and CXCR3-positive naive CD8 T cells. Study-wide points: CXCR3-negative naive cells had less hydrophobic TRB CDR3s than did CXCR3-positive naive cells.

In preparing the TRB cDNA libraries, 5' RACE with UMI labels was used. No DNA is given; TCRdb re-called the 5' RACE reads and lists each CDR3 protein once. There are more than 7,500 distinct CDR3 sequences in the sample, with 1% to 1.4% held by the top ten. The germline V gene has CDR1 MNHEY and CDR2 SMNVEV (reference sequence). The CDR3 has 14 amino acids. The source material was naive CXCR3- CD8+ T cells from blood. Subset of the sample: CD45RO-CCR7+CD27+CD95- naive CD8+ T cells lacking CXCR3 (TNR3-). The sequence came from a human donor in good health. Some clones in this sample may be carry-over from other donors' samples. The J gene is TRBJ2-1, the V gene TRBV27; the D gene TCRdb calls, TRBD1, cannot be checked with no DNA. This chain's CDR3 is CASSLARAENEQFF.